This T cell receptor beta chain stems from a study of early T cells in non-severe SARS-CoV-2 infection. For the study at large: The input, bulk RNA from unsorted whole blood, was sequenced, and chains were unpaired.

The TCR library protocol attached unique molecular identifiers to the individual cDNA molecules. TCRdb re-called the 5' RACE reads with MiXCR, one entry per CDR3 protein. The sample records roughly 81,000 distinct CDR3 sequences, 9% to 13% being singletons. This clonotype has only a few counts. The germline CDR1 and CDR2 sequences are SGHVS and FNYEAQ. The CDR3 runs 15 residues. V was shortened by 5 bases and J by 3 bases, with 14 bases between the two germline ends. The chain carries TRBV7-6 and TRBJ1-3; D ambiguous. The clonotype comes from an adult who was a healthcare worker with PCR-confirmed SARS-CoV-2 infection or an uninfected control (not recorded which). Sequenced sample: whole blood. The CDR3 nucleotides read TGTGCCAGCAGCCCTATACCGGACGGTGGAAACACCATATATTTT. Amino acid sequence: CASSPIPDGGNTIYF.